These T cell receptor beta chains were read from a single sample in a study of human T cells and chemical hapten exposure. From the RACE reads, TCRdb called clonotypes with MiXCR, one entry per CDR3 protein. The table shows 85,000 to 95,000 distinct CDR3 sequences, with around 10% occurring only once. The material sequenced was whole blood, taken in connection with sensitization to the hapten diphenylcyclopropenone (DPC). The receptors come from a man aged 40-49 years with alopecia areata. Some clones in this sample may be carry-over from other donors' samples. CDR3s include the opening cysteine and the closing phenylalanine or tryptophan. Fields, in order: J gene, D gene, V gene, clone size, CDR3 DNA, CDR3 protein. A D gene is named only where the DNA matches it firmly. Some rows mark clone size as missing; the rest say once, few, many or name a class of expanded clone.

j_gene: TRBJ2-1; d_gene: NA; v_gene: TRBV30; abundance: few; CDR3nt: TGTGCCTGGAGTGTACGAGACAATGAGCAGTTCTTC; CDR3aa: CAWSVRDNEQFF
j_gene: TRBJ2-1; d_gene: NA; v_gene: TRBV6-6; abundance: few; CDR3nt: TGTGCCAGCAGTTACCTAGATCTACTTGGGGAGGAACAGTTCTTC; CDR3aa: CASSYLDLLGEEQFF
j_gene: TRBJ2-5; d_gene: TRBD2; v_gene: TRBV2; abundance: NA; CDR3nt: TGTGCCAGCAATTCGGGACTAGCTCACCAAGAGACCCAGTACTTC; CDR3aa: CASNSGLAHQETQYF
j_gene: TRBJ2-1; d_gene: TRBD2; v_gene: TRBV12-3/TRBV12-4; abundance: once; CDR3nt: TGTGCCAGCAGTTTATTAGCGGGGGGCCGGGGTGAGCAGTTCTTC; CDR3aa: CASSLLAGGRGEQFF
j_gene: TRBJ2-3; d_gene: NA; v_gene: TRBV2; abundance: many; CDR3nt: TGTGCCAGCAGTGTAACGGCTAGCACAGATACGCAGTATTTT; CDR3aa: CASSVTASTDTQYF
j_gene: TRBJ2-6; d_gene: NA; v_gene: TRBV21-1; abundance: few; CDR3nt: TGTGCCAGCAGCCGGCCGGGTGATCCCTCTGGGGCCAACGTCCTGACTTTC; CDR3aa: CASSRPGDPSGANVLTF
j_gene: TRBJ2-5; d_gene: NA; v_gene: TRBV29-1; abundance: NA; CDR3nt: TGCAGCGTTGAGTCGGGGCTCCAAGAGACCCAGTACTTC; CDR3aa: CSVESGLQETQYF
j_gene: TRBJ2-2; d_gene: TRBD2; v_gene: TRBV3-1; abundance: NA; CDR3nt: TGTGCCAGCAGAGCGGGACTAGCGGGAGCTGTCGGGGAGCTGTTTTTT; CDR3aa: CASRAGLAGAVGELFF
j_gene: TRBJ2-5; d_gene: TRBD2; v_gene: TRBV20-1; abundance: few; CDR3nt: TGCAGTGCTACCACTAGCGGGAGGTTGGAGACCCAGTACTTC; CDR3aa: CSATTSGRLETQYF
j_gene: TRBJ2-1; d_gene: TRBD1; v_gene: TRBV15; abundance: few; CDR3nt: TGTGCCACCAGCAGAGTTCCCCGAGGGACAGTTGACAATGAGCAGTTCTTC; CDR3aa: CATSRVPRGTVDNEQFF
j_gene: TRBJ1-2; d_gene: NA; v_gene: TRBV7-2; abundance: many; CDR3nt: TGTGCCAGCAGCTTAGCGACTATACGCGAGGGCTACACCTTC; CDR3aa: CASSLATIREGYTF
j_gene: TRBJ2-4; d_gene: NA; v_gene: TRBV7-2; abundance: few; CDR3nt: TGTGCCAGCAGCTTGGGTCCCGGGGAAAAAAACATTCAGTACTTC; CDR3aa: CASSLGPGEKNIQYF
j_gene: TRBJ2-7; d_gene: NA; v_gene: TRBV28; abundance: NA; CDR3nt: TGTGCCAGCAGCCCATCCAGCGGGTGGCGCTCCTACGAGCAGTACTTC; CDR3aa: CASSPSSGWRSYEQYF
j_gene: TRBJ2-3; d_gene: NA; v_gene: TRBV7-9; abundance: few; CDR3nt: TGTGCCAGCAGCTTAGCTACTCCAGCCGATACGCAGTATTTT; CDR3aa: CASSLATPADTQYF
j_gene: TRBJ2-6; d_gene: NA; v_gene: TRBV27; abundance: NA; CDR3nt: TGTGCCAGCAGCCCCGTGGCAGTAGCTCCTGGGGCCAACGTCCTGACTTTC; CDR3aa: CASSPVAVAPGANVLTF
j_gene: TRBJ2-4; d_gene: TRBD2; v_gene: TRBV5-6; abundance: few; CDR3nt: TGTGCCAGCAGCAGGGAGGGAGGGGCCAAAAACATTCAGTACTTC; CDR3aa: CASSREGGAKNIQYF
j_gene: TRBJ2-2; d_gene: TRBD2; v_gene: TRBV6-5; abundance: NA; CDR3nt: TGTGCCAGCAGGCCCGGGACTAGCGCGAACACCGGGGAGCTGTTTTTT; CDR3aa: CASRPGTSANTGELFF
j_gene: TRBJ1-1; d_gene: TRBD1; v_gene: TRBV5-1; abundance: few; CDR3nt: TGCGCCAGCAGGGGACAGACATTATCCTCGAACACTGAAGCTTTCTTT; CDR3aa: CASRGQTLSSNTEAFF
j_gene: TRBJ2-1; d_gene: TRBD2; v_gene: TRBV20-1; abundance: many; CDR3nt: TGCAGTGCTAGAATCGCGGGAGGGCCCCACAATGAGCAGTTCTTC; CDR3aa: CSARIAGGPHNEQFF
j_gene: TRBJ2-2; d_gene: TRBD1; v_gene: TRBV14; abundance: NA; CDR3nt: TGTGCCAGCAGCCAAGATTTCGGGACAGCCCACACCGGGGAGCTGTTTTTT; CDR3aa: CASSQDFGTAHTGELFF
j_gene: TRBJ2-7; d_gene: NA; v_gene: TRBV29-1; abundance: NA; CDR3nt: TGCAGCGTTGAGTCACCCATGAGGAACGAGCAGTACTTC; CDR3aa: CSVESPMRNEQYF
j_gene: TRBJ2-2; d_gene: NA; v_gene: TRBV24-1; abundance: few; CDR3nt: TGTGCCACCAACACCCCGACAGGCCGTACCGGGGAGCTGTTTTTT; CDR3aa: CATNTPTGRTGELFF
j_gene: TRBJ2-5; d_gene: TRBD2; v_gene: TRBV29-1; abundance: few; CDR3nt: TGCAGCGCGGGACTAGGGGGGCTCGGGGAGACCCAGTACTTC; CDR3aa: CSAGLGGLGETQYF
j_gene: TRBJ2-5; d_gene: NA; v_gene: TRBV7-2; abundance: NA; CDR3nt: TGTGCCAGCAGGGGGCAGGCGGAGACCCAGTACTTC; CDR3aa: CASRGQAETQYF
j_gene: TRBJ1-2; d_gene: NA; v_gene: TRBV5-5; abundance: NA; CDR3nt: TGTGCCAGCAGCTTGGGCAGCGGTCACTATGGCTACACCTTC; CDR3aa: CASSLGSGHYGYTF
j_gene: TRBJ2-4; d_gene: TRBD2; v_gene: TRBV7-3; abundance: few; CDR3nt: TGTGCCAGCAGCCTGGGAGGGCCAGACATTCAGTACTTC; CDR3aa: CASSLGGPDIQYF
j_gene: TRBJ1-5; d_gene: TRBD1; v_gene: TRBV6-1; abundance: few; CDR3nt: TGTGCCAGCAGTGGGACAGGAATAAATCAGCCCCAGCATTTT; CDR3aa: CASSGTGINQPQHF
j_gene: TRBJ2-4; d_gene: TRBD2; v_gene: TRBV6-2/TRBV6-3; abundance: NA; CDR3nt: TGTGCCAGCAGGCATGGGACTAGCGGGACCGGAAACATTCAGTACTTC; CDR3aa: CASRHGTSGTGNIQYF
j_gene: TRBJ1-2; d_gene: NA; v_gene: TRBV7-9; abundance: NA; CDR3nt: TGTGCCAGCAGCTTAGCTCTACCTAACTATGGCTACACCTTC; CDR3aa: CASSLALPNYGYTF
j_gene: TRBJ1-1; d_gene: NA; v_gene: TRBV7-2; abundance: NA; CDR3nt: TGTGCCAGCAGCCCGACCCCAATGAACACTGAAGCTTTCTTT; CDR3aa: CASSPTPMNTEAFF
j_gene: TRBJ2-1; d_gene: TRBD2; v_gene: TRBV11-3; abundance: NA; CDR3nt: TGTGCCAGCAGCTTAGATCTGCGGCTAGCGGGCTTAAGAAGTAGGGTCCATGAGCAGTTCTTC; CDR3aa: CASSLDLRLAGLRSRVHEQFF
j_gene: TRBJ1-5; d_gene: TRBD1; v_gene: TRBV27; abundance: NA; CDR3nt: TGTGCCAGCAGTTTGGGGGGTCCGAGGGGGCTCTATAGCAATCAGCCCCAGCATTTT; CDR3aa: CASSLGGPRGLYSNQPQHF
j_gene: TRBJ2-3; d_gene: TRBD1; v_gene: TRBV5-1; abundance: few; CDR3nt: TGCGCCAGCAGCATCGGACAGGGGGCTGGCACAGATACGCAGTATTTT; CDR3aa: CASSIGQGAGTDTQYF
j_gene: TRBJ2-3; d_gene: TRBD2; v_gene: TRBV4-3; abundance: NA; CDR3nt: TGCGCCAGCAGCTCCCGACTAGCGGGGGGCACAGATACGCAGTATTTT; CDR3aa: CASSSRLAGGTDTQYF
j_gene: TRBJ2-7; d_gene: NA; v_gene: TRBV7-8; abundance: few; CDR3nt: TGTGCCAGCAGCTTAGTATTCCACGAGCAGTACTTC; CDR3aa: CASSLVFHEQYF
j_gene: TRBJ2-4; d_gene: NA; v_gene: TRBV12-3/TRBV12-4; abundance: many; CDR3nt: TGTGCCAGCAGTTTAGACGGAGTAGACATTCAGTACTTC; CDR3aa: CASSLDGVDIQYF
j_gene: TRBJ2-2; d_gene: TRBD2; v_gene: TRBV27; abundance: NA; CDR3nt: TGTGCCAGCAGTTTATTACTAGCGGGAGTGCCCGGGGAGCTGTTTTTT; CDR3aa: CASSLLLAGVPGELFF
j_gene: TRBJ1-5; d_gene: NA; v_gene: TRBV6-6; abundance: many; CDR3nt: TGTGCCAGCAGCCCTGGAAATAGCAATCAGCCCCAGCATTTT; CDR3aa: CASSPGNSNQPQHF
j_gene: TRBJ2-3; d_gene: NA; v_gene: TRBV24-1; abundance: NA; CDR3nt: TGTGCCACCAGTGATGGGACAAGCCTGACGCAGTATTTT; CDR3aa: CATSDGTSLTQYF
j_gene: TRBJ2-7; d_gene: TRBD1; v_gene: TRBV7-6; abundance: few; CDR3nt: TGTGCCAGCAGCTTAGCGCCGGGACAGACATACGAGCAGTACTTC; CDR3aa: CASSLAPGQTYEQYF
j_gene: TRBJ1-2; d_gene: NA; v_gene: TRBV20-1; abundance: NA; CDR3nt: TGCAGTGCTAGGCTTGACGGGGTGAACTATGGCTACACCTTC; CDR3aa: CSARLDGVNYGYTF
j_gene: TRBJ1-1; d_gene: NA; v_gene: TRBV20-1; abundance: NA; CDR3nt: TGCAGTGCTAGCAGGCAGAGCACTGAAGCTTTCTTT; CDR3aa: CSASRQSTEAFF
j_gene: TRBJ2-7; d_gene: TRBD1; v_gene: TRBV20-1; abundance: many; CDR3nt: TGCAGTGCTAGATTCGGGACAGGGGTAATCTACGAGCAGTACTTC; CDR3aa: CSARFGTGVIYEQYF
j_gene: TRBJ2-3; d_gene: NA; v_gene: TRBV10-3; abundance: few; CDR3nt: TGTGCCATCAGTGAGTCGTACCGAAGCACAGATACGCAGTATTTT; CDR3aa: CAISESYRSTDTQYF
j_gene: TRBJ1-6; d_gene: NA; v_gene: TRBV19; abundance: NA; CDR3nt: TGTGCCAGTAGTATCAAGGCGGAACATAATTCACCCCTCCACTTT; CDR3aa: CASSIKAEHNSPLHF
j_gene: TRBJ2-5; d_gene: NA; v_gene: TRBV18; abundance: few; CDR3nt: TGTGCCAGCTCACCGGCGCCAGAGACCCAGTACTTC; CDR3aa: CASSPAPETQYF
j_gene: TRBJ1-4; d_gene: NA; v_gene: TRBV7-9; abundance: NA; CDR3nt: TGTGCCAGCAGTGTCGAGCACCCAAACCAGGGGAAACTGTTTTTT; CDR3aa: CASSVEHPNQGKLFF
j_gene: TRBJ2-5; d_gene: NA; v_gene: TRBV7-9; abundance: NA; CDR3nt: TGTGCCAGCAGCTTAGCTAGCGCCCAAGAGACCCAGTACTTC; CDR3aa: CASSLASAQETQYF
j_gene: TRBJ2-7; d_gene: TRBD2; v_gene: TRBV4-3; abundance: NA; CDR3nt: TGCGCCAGCAGCGGGACTAGCGGAAAGGGGGACTACGAGCAGTACTTC; CDR3aa: CASSGTSGKGDYEQYF
j_gene: TRBJ2-7; d_gene: NA; v_gene: TRBV19; abundance: NA; CDR3nt: TGTGCCAGTAGTATGGGCAGGATCTCTCCCGAGCAGTACTTC; CDR3aa: CASSMGRISPEQYF